The 17 T cell receptor beta chains below come from one sample, sequenced in a study of blood T cell repertoires in COVID-19. The method was immunoSEQ multiplex PCR; TCRdb's version includes in-frame clones alone and lacks a portion of them. This table has about 88,000 clones, approximately 90% appearing once. The sample was peripheral blood. These receptors all come from a male donor with acute or convalescent COVID-19.

The chain employs TRBV10-1 and TRBJ1-5; TRBD1 agrees at 8 bases. The length of the CDR3 is 14 residues. Germline CDR1 WNHNN, CDR2 SYGVQD (reference sequence). The DNA of the CDR3 is TGCGCGGGTGGCGGCAGGGGGCAGAATCAGCCCCAGCATTTT. Encoded protein: CAGGGRGQNQPQHF.

This rearrangement joins TRBV7-8 to TRBJ1-5; TRBD1 matches 7 bases. This CDR3 comprises 14 residues. Germline loops: CDR1 SGHVS, CDR2 FQNEAQ. J was trimmed by 5 bases and V by 5 bases; bases with no gene match: 6. CDR3 sequence: CASSLRDSYQPQHF. DNA of the CDR3: TGTGCCAGCAGCCTACGGGACAGTTATCAGCCCCAGCATTTT.

The CDR3 nucleotides are TGCGCCAGCAGCTTAAGGGGTGACACTGAAGCTTTCTTT. Translating gives CASSLRGDTEAFF. The chain couples TRBV5-1 to TRBJ1-1; the D gene is possibly TRBD1 (5 bases). Germline CDR1 is SGHRS and CDR2 is YFSETQ. The CDR3 has 13 residues. The V end was cut by 2 bases, the J end by 3 bases, with 8 bases between.

This chain joins TRBV5-1 and TRBJ2-3; D may be TRBD1 (6 bases). The CDR3 sequence is 15 residues long. The V end lost 4 bases, the J end lost 0 bases, and 12 bases lay between the germline ends. Germline assignment: CDR1 SGHRS and CDR2 YFSETQ. CDR3 sequence: CASSGGVGSTDTQYF. The CDR3 coding sequence is TGCGCCAGCAGCGGGGGCGTGGGGAGCACAGATACGCAGTATTTT.

The V call is TRBV18, the J call TRBJ1-3, with TRBD1 matching over 9 bases. This CDR3 region has 16 residues. Germline CDR1 and CDR2: KGHSH and LQKENI. With V trimmed by 6 bases and J by 0 bases, 6 bases remained unmatched. This CDR3 reads CASSRDRVSSGNTIYF. The CDR3 coding sequence is TGTGCCAGCTCCCGGGACAGGGTTAGCTCTGGAAACACCATATATTTT.

The chain has TRBV5-1 and TRBJ1-3; 7 bases line up with TRBD1. Germline values: CDR1 SGHRS, CDR2 YFSETQ. The CDR3 loop spans 17 amino acids. V was clipped by 3 bases and J by 2 bases; unmatched bases: 11. The CDR3 DNA reads as TGCGCCAGCAGCTGGGGACCCCAGGGGGTAGCTGGAAACACCATATATTTT. The encoded protein is CASSWGPQGVAGNTIYF.

There are a few counts of this clone. CDR3 region: CASSPHREGAGYTF. In DNA, the CDR3 is TGTGCCAGCAGTCCCCACAGGGAGGGCGCTGGCTACACCTTC. J is TRBJ1-2 and V is TRBV27, with D perhaps matching TRBD1 (6 bases). Germline CDR1 reads MNHEY; CDR2 reads SMNVEV (reference sequence). Trimming removed 5 bases from V and 7 bases from J, with 17 bases in between. The CDR3 extends over 14 amino acids.

This clone was counted a few times. In DNA form, the CDR3 reads TGTGCCAGCAGTTTGAGGTTCGGACAGGGCGTTCAGCCCCAGCATTTT. Protein: CASSLRFGQGVQPQHF. This rearrangement joins TRBV27 to TRBJ1-5, with 8 positions matching TRBD1. CDR3 length: 16 amino acids. V shed 3 bases, J shed 6 bases, and the junction held 10 bases outside the gene matches. CDR1 and CDR2 from the germline V gene are MNHEY and SMNVEV (reference sequence).

This clone appeared once. The J gene is TRBJ1-1, the V gene TRBV5-5; possibly TRBD1 for D (5 bases). This CDR3 is 13 amino acids long. Per germline, CDR1 SGHKS and CDR2 YYEKEE (reference sequence). V lost 5 bases, J lost 5 bases, and 13 bases lay in between. The CDR3 here is CASSRGGETEAFF. The CDR3 DNA follows: TGTGCCAGCAGTCGGGGAGGGGAAACTGAAGCTTTCTTT.

This clone was seen just once. This chain links TRBV5-6 with TRBJ1-3; 9 nucleotides match TRBD1. The V gene's germline CDR1 is SGHDT and CDR2 YYEEEE. The J segment lost 4 bases and the V segment lost 4 bases, leaving 15 bases of the junction unmatched. The CDR3 totals 18 residues. CDR3 amino acids: CASSLRRTGGQRGNTIYF. The DNA for the CDR3 is TGTGCCAGCAGCCTTCGGAGAACAGGGGGCCAGCGAGGAAACACCATATATTTT.

The chain has TRBV18 and TRBJ1-4; D perhaps matches TRBD1 (5 bases). The CDR3 is 15 residues long. The V gene's germline CDR1 is KGHSH and CDR2 LQKENI. V lost 2 bases and J lost 8, with 15 bases in between. CDR3 coding DNA: TGTGCCAGCTCACCAGCAGGTTCCGGACACGAAAAACTGTTTTTT. Translated: CASSPAGSGHEKLFF. Using reference TRBV18 and TRBJ1-4 for the parts outside the CDR3, the full variable domain is NAGVMQNPRHLVRRRGQEARLRCSPMKGHSHVYWYRQLPEEGLKFMVYLQKENIIDESGMPKERFSAEFPKEGPSILRIQQVVRGDSAAYFCASSPAGSGHEKLFFGSGTQLSVL.

This clone occurred a few times. The rearrangement links TRBV7-2 to TRBJ2-2, with 7 bases that match TRBD2. V shed 7 bases, J shed 4 bases, and the junction held 12 bases outside the gene matches. CDR1 and CDR2 (germline): SGHTA, FQGNSA. This CDR3 has 16 amino acids. CDR3 sequence (DNA): TGTGCCAGCACCCGCCTGGGAGGGGTTAGCACCGGGGAGCTGTTTTTT. Translated, it gives CASTRLGGVSTGELFF.

The CDR3 DNA follows: TGTGCCACCAGTGACCCAACTTTGACAGGCCCGTACAATGAGCAGTTCTTC. Protein: CATSDPTLTGPYNEQFF. The chain links TRBV24-1 to TRBJ2-1; maybe TRBD1 (6 bases). CDR1 and CDR2 (germline): KGHDR, SFDVKD. Trimming removed 4 bases at V and 4 bases at J, with 19 bases between. The CDR3 covers 17 residues.

This clone was detected once. J is TRBJ2-3 and V is TRBV7-9; D is ambiguous. The CDR3 consists of 11 residues. Trimming shortened V by 3 bases and J by 11 bases, and 9 bases separated the two germline ends. CDR1 is SEHNR and CDR2 is FQNEAQ in the germline V gene (reference sequence). CDR3 in amino acids: CASSLAPWQYF. The CDR3 DNA reads as TGTGCCAGCAGCTTGGCCCCCTGGCAGTATTTT.

The chain employs TRBV19 and TRBJ2-5; the D gene is possibly TRBD2 (6 bases). This CDR3 comprises 15 residues. Per the germline V gene, CDR1 is LNHDA and CDR2 is SQIVND (reference sequence). Trimming pared 6 bases from V and 9 bases from J, leaving 23 bases between. In DNA form, the CDR3 reads TGTGCCAGTAGCCTGAGGGAGGCCTCCCTGATGGCCCAGTACTTC. This encodes CASSLREASLMAQYF. The full variable domain, completed using reference TRBV19 and TRBJ2-5, is DGGITQSPKYLFRKEGQNVTLSCEQNLNHDAMYWYRQDPGQGLRLIYYSQIVNDFQKGDIAEGYSVSREKKESFPLTVTSAQKNPTAFYLCASSLREASLMAQYFGPGTRLLVL.

The chain uses TRBV3-1 (or the pseudogene TRBV3-2) and TRBJ2-3; TRBD1 matches 8 bases. The V and J ends lost 2 bases and 1 base, in that order; junction bases with no gene match: 8. Germline lookup yields CDR1 LGHDT and CDR2 YNNKEL (reference sequence). The length of the CDR3 is 17 residues. The CDR3 DNA follows: TGTGCCAGCAGCCAACTTCCGACAGGGGTCGGCACAGATACGCAGTATTTT. It encodes CASSQLPTGVGTDTQYF.

DNA for the CDR3: TGTGCCAGCAGCCCCCGACAGGGCCTGAACACTGAAGCTTTCTTT. This codes for CASSPRQGLNTEAFF. The genes are TRBV5-5 and TRBJ1-1, with TRBD1 identical over 7 bases. Germline loops: CDR1 SGHKS, CDR2 YYEKEE (reference sequence). This CDR3 is 15 amino acids long. The trim removed 4 bases at V and 0 bases at J, leaving 6 bases unmatched.